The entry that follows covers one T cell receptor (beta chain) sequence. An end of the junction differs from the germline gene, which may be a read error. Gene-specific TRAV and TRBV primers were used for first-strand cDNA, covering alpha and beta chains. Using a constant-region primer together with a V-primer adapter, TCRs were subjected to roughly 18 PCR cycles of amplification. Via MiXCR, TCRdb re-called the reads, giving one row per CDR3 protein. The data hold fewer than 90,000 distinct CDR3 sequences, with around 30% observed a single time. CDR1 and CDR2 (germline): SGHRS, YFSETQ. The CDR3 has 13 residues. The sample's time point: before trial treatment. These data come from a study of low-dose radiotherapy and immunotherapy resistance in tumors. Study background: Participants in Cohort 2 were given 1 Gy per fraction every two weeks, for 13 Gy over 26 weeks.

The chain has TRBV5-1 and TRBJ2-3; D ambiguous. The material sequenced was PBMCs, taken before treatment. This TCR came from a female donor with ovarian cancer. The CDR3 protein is CASSLKGVDTQYF. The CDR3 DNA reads TGTGCCAGCAGCTTGAAGGGTGTAGATACGCAGTATTTT. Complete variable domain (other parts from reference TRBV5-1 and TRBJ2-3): KAGVTQTPRYLIKTRGQQVTLSCSPISGHRSVSWYQQTPGQGLQFLFEYFSETQRNKGNFPGRFSGRQFSNSRSEMNVSTLELGDSALYLCASSLKGVDTQYFGPGTRLTVL.